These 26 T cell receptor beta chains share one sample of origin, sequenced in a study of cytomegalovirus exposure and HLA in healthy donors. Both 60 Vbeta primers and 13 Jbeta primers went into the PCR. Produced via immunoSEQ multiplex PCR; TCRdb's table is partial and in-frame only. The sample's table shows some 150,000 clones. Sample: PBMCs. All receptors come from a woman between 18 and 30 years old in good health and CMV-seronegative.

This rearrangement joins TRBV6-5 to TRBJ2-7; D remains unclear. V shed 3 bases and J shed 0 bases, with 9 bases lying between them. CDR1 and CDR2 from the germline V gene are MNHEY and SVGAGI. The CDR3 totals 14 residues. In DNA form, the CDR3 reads TGTGCCAGCAGTTATGGCTTGTACTCCTACGAGCAGTACTTC. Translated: CASSYGLYSYEQYF.

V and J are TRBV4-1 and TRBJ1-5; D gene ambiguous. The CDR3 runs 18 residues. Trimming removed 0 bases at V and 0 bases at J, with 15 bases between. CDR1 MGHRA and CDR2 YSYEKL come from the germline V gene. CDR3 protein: CASSQDSGIPYSNQPQHF. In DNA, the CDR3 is TGCGCCAGCAGCCAAGACAGCGGCATTCCGTATAGCAATCAGCCCCAGCATTTT.

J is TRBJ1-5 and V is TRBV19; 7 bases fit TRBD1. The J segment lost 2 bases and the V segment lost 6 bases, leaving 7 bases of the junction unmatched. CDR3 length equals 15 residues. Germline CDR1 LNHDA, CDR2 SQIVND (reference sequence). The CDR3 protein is CASRADRDGNQPQHF. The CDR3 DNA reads TGTGCCAGTAGGGCCGACAGGGACGGCAATCAGCCCCAGCATTTT.

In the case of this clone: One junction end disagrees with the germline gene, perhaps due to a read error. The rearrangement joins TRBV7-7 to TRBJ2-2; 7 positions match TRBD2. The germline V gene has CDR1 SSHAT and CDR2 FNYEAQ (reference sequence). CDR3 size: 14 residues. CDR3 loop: CASSLSGGTGELFF. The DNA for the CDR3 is TGTGCTAGCAGCTTGTCGGGAGGCACCGGGGAGCTGTTTTTT.

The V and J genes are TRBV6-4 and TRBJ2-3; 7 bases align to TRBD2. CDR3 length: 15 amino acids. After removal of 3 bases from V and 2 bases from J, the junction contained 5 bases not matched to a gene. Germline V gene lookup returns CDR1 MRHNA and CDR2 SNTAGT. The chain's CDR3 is CASSDGRGDTDTQYF. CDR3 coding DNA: TGTGCCAGCAGTGATGGGAGGGGAGACACAGATACGCAGTATTTT.

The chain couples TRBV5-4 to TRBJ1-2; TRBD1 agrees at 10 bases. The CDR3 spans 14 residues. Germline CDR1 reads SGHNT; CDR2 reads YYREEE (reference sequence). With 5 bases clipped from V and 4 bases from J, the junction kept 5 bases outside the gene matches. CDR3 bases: TGTGCCAGCAGTTGGGACAGGGGAGGCTATGGCTACACCTTC. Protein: CASSWDRGGYGYTF.

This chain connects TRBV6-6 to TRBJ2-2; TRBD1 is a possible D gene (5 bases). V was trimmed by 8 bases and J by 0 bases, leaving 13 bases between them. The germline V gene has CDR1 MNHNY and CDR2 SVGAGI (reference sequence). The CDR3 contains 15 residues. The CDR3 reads CASLGHVTNTGELFF. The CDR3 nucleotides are TGTGCCAGCCTTGGACACGTTACGAACACCGGGGAGCTGTTTTTT.

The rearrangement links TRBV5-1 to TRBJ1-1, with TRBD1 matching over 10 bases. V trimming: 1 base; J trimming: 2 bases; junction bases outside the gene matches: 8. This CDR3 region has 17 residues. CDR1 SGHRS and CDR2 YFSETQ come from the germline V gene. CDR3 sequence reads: CASSLSRQGAQNTEAFF. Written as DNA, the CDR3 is TGCGCCAGCAGCTTGTCCAGACAGGGGGCGCAAAACACTGAAGCTTTCTTT.

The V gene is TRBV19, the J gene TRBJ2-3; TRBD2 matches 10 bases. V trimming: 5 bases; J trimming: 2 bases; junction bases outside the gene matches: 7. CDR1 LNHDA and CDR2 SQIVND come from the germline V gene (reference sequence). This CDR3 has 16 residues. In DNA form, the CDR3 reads TGTGCCAGTAGTCAGGCTAGCGGGAGAGTCACAGATACGCAGTATTTT. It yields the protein CASSQASGRVTDTQYF. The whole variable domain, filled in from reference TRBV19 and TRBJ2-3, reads DGGITQSPKYLFRKEGQNVTLSCEQNLNHDAMYWYRQDPGQGLRLIYYSQIVNDFQKGDIAEGYSVSREKKESFPLTVTSAQKNPTAFYLCASSQASGRVTDTQYFGPGTRLTVL.

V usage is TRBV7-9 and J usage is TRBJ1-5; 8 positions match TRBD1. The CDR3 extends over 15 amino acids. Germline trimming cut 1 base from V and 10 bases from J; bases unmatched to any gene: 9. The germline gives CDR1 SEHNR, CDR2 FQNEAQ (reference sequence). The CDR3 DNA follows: TGTGCCAGCAGCTTAGAGGGGACAGGCCTACGCCCCCAGCATTTT. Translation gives CASSLEGTGLRPQHF.

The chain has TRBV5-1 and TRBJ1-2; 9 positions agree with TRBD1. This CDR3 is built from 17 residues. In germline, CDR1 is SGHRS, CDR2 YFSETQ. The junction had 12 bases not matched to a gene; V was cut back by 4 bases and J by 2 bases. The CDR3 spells CASSPAPGTGLNYGYTF. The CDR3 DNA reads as TGCGCCAGCAGCCCTGCCCCCGGGACAGGGCTCAACTATGGCTACACCTTC.

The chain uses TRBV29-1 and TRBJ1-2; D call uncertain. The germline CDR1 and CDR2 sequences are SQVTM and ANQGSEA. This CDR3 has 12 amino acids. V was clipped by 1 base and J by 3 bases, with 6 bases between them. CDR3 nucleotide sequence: TGCAGCGTTGAAGTGCGGGACTATGGCTACACCTTC. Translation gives CSVEVRDYGYTF.

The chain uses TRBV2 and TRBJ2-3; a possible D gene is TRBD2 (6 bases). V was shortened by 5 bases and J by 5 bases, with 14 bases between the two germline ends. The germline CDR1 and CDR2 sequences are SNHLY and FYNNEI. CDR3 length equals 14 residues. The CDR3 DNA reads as TGTGCCAGCAGTTCCCATAGGCGGGAAGATACGCAGTATTTT. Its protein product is CASSSHRREDTQYF.

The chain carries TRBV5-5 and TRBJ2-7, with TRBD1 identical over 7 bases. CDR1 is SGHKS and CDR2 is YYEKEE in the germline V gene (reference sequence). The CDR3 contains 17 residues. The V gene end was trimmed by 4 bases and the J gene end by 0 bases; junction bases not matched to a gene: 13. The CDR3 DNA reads TGTGCCAGCAGCGTTAACCCGACAGGGATTTACTCCTACGAGCAGTACTTC. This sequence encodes CASSVNPTGIYSYEQYF.

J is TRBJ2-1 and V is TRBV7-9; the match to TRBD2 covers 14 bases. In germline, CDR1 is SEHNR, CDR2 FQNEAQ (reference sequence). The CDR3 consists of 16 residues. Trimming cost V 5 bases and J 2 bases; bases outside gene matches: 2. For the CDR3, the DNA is TGTGCCAGCAGCGGACTAGCGGGAGGAACCTACAATGAGCAGTTCTTC. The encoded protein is CASSGLAGGTYNEQFF.

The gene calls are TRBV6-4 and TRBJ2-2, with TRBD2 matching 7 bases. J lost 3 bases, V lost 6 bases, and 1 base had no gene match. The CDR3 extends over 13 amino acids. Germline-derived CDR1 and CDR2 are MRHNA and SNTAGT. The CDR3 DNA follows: TGTGCCAGCAGCGCGGGAGACACCGGGGAGCTGTTTTTT. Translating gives CASSAGDTGELFF.

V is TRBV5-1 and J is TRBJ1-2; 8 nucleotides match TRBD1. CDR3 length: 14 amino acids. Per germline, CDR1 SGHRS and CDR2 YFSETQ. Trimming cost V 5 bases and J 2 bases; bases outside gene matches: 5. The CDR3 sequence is CASRDWTGNYGYTF. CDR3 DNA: TGCGCCAGCAGAGATTGGACAGGGAACTATGGCTACACCTTC.

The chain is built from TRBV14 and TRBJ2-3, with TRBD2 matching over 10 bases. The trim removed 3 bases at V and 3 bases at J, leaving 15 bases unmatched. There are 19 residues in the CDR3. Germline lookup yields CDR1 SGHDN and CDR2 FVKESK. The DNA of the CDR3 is TGTGCCAGCAGCCATTGGGCTGGGCCTAGCGGGAGTTTGACAGATACGCAGTATTTT. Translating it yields CASSHWAGPSGSLTDTQYF.

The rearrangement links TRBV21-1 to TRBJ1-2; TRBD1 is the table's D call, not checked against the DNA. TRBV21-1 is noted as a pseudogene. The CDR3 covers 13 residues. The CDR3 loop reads CAGRTGGAYGYTF. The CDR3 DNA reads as TGTGCCGGGAGGACAGGAGGGGCCTATGGCTACACCTTC.

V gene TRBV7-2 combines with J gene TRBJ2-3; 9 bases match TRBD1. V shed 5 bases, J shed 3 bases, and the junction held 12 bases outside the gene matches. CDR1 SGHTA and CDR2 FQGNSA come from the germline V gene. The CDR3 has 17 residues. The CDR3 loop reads CASSLRPRQGDTDTQYF. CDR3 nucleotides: TGTGCCAGCAGCCTAAGGCCGAGACAGGGGGATACAGATACGCAGTATTTT.

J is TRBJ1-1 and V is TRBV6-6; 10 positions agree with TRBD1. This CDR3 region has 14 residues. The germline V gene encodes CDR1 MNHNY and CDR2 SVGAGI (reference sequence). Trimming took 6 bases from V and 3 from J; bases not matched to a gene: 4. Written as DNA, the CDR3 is TGTGCCAGCAGAGGGACAGGGGAGGACACTGAAGCTTTCTTT. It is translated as CASRGTGEDTEAFF.

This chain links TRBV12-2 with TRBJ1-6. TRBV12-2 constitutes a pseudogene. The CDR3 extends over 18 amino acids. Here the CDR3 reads CASRFPLGSGSYNSPLHF. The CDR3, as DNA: TGTGCAAGTCGCTTTCCTTTGGGTTCGGGCTCCTATAATTCACCCCTCCACTTT.

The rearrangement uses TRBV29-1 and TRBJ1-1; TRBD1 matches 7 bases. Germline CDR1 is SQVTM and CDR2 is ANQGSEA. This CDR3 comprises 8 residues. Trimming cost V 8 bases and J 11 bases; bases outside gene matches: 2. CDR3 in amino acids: CSQGEAFF. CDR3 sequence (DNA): TGCAGCCAGGGGGAGGCTTTCTTT.

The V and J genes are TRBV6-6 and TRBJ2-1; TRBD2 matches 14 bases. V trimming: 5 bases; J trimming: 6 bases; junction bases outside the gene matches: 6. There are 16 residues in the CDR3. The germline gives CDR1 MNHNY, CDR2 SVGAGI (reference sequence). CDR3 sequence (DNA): TGTGCCAGCAGTCGGACTAGCGGGAGGTTGTTCAATGAGCAGTTCTTC. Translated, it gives CASSRTSGRLFNEQFF.

The CDR3 sequence: CAWSTRNTGELFF. CDR3 nucleotides: TGTGCCTGGAGTACGAGGAACACCGGGGAGCTGTTTTTT. This sequence joins TRBV30 and TRBJ2-2; D gene uncertain. The ends were cut back, 2 bases at V and 1 base at J, with 5 bases in the middle. This CDR3 spans 13 amino acids. Per germline, CDR1 GTSNPN and CDR2 SVGIG (reference sequence). Based on the CDR3 plus reference TRBV30 and TRBJ2-2, the full variable domain is SQTIHQWPATLVQPVGSPLSLECTVEGTSNPNLYWYRQAAGRGLQLLFYSVGIGQISSEVPQNLSASRPQDRQFILSSKKLLLSDSGFYLCAWSTRNTGELFFGEGSRLTVL.

CDR3 residues: CASYSGGETQYF. In DNA, the CDR3 is TGTGCCAGTTACAGCGGGGGAGAGACCCAGTACTTC. V and J are TRBV7-9 and TRBJ2-5; 8 positions match TRBD2. The germline gives CDR1 SEHNR, CDR2 FQNEAQ (reference sequence). Trimming removed 9 bases from V and 4 bases from J; junction bases left unmatched: 4. The CDR3 covers 12 residues.